This TCR beta chain derives from a study of T-cell reconstitution after alpha-beta-depleted transplantation in children. This clonotype was found a few times. Antigen: not known. Per germline, CDR1 MNHEY and CDR2 SMNVEV (reference sequence). With V trimmed by 6 bases and J by 1 base, 3 bases remained unmatched. This CDR3 region has 14 residues. Study results and limitations: For some patients, TCRbeta diversity was high at day 60 because of recipient T cells and thymic progenitors that survived. T cells produced anew were the main source of T-cell counts and diversity one year after transplant. Two months or so post-transplant, alpha-beta T cells reportedly derived from several hundred expanded graft clones.

Preparation of the TCRbeta library was carried out with unique molecular identifiers. One entry per CDR3 protein, called by TCRdb with MiXCR from the PCR reads. Among about 250,000 distinct CDR3 sequences listed, 20% to 30% were seen once. This chain connects TRBV27 to TRBJ2-5; TRBD1 agrees at 9 bases. Sequencing used PBMCs, mostly from graft donor cells, obtained 360 days after TCRalphabeta/CD19-depleted stem cell transplant. This sequence originates from a female patient aged 2-15 years who had a stem cell transplant for congenital amegakaryocytic thrombocytopenia, so the T cells may come from the graft donor. The CDR3 sequence is CASRPTGGQETQYF. CDR3 bases: TGTGCCAGCAGACCGACAGGGGGCCAAGAGACCCAGTACTTC.